A selection of T cell receptor beta chains follows, all from one sample in a study of blood T cell repertoires in COVID-19. Produced via immunoSEQ multiplex PCR; TCRdb's table is partial and in-frame only. The data contain about 480,000 clones, approximately 91% of them singletons. Sequenced sample: PBMCs or T cells enriched from blood (not recorded which). These receptors were taken from a woman aged 55-69 years who had recovered from COVID-19. CDR3s include the opening cysteine and the closing phenylalanine or tryptophan. Each record gives: V gene, D gene, J gene, clone size, CDR3 DNA, CDR3 protein. A D gene is named only where the DNA matches it firmly. Part of the rows lack a size; the others show once, few, many or a class for expanded clones.

>TRBV7-8|-|TRBJ1-2|-
TGTGCCAGCAGCACCCGACAGACCTCTAACTATGGCTACACCTTC
CASSTRQTSNYGYTF
>TRBV9|-|TRBJ1-1|-
TGTGCCAGCAGCGGTCGACCGGACAGAAACACTGAAGCTTTCTTT
CASSGRPDRNTEAFF
>TRBV7-9|TRBD2|TRBJ2-1|-
TGTGCCAGCAGCCCAAGCGGGGGCGGGTTGGGGGAGCAGTTCTTC
CASSPSGGGLGEQFF
>TRBV5-5|TRBD2|TRBJ2-5|-
TGTGCCAGCAGCTTATCGGGGGGAAGTGAGACCCAGTACTTC
CASSLSGGSETQYF
>TRBV6-5|-|TRBJ1-6|once
TGTGCCAGCAGTACCCGGGACATCTATAATTCACCCCTCCACTTT
CASSTRDIYNSPLHF
>TRBV19|TRBD1|TRBJ2-7|-
TGTGCCAGTAGTCCCCGGACAGGGAGCTCCTACGAGCAGTACTTC
CASSPRTGSSYEQYF
>TRBV11-2|-|TRBJ2-7|-
TGTGCCAGCAGCCAAACAGGGTACGAGCAGTACTTC
CASSQTGYEQYF
>TRBV3-1/TRBV3-2|-|TRBJ1-2|-
TGTGCCAGCAGCCATCGGACAGCGAACTATGGCTACACCTTC
CASSHRTANYGYTF
>TRBV9|TRBD1|TRBJ2-1|-
TGTGCCAGCAGCGTAGTTGGGACAGCTTACAATGAGCAGTTCTTC
CASSVVGTAYNEQFF
>TRBV19|-|TRBJ1-6|few
TGTGCCAGTAGCCAGGGGTTTGGGGATTCACCCCTCCACTTT
CASSQGFGDSPLHF
>TRBV3-1/TRBV3-2|TRBD1|TRBJ1-4|-
TGTGCCAGCAGCCTCCAGGGGGCGAGGGAAAAACTGTTTTTT
CASSLQGAREKLFF
>TRBV6-2/TRBV6-3|-|TRBJ2-2|-
TGTGCCAGCAGTAAAAGAGGGAACACCGGGGAGCTGTTTTTT
CASSKRGNTGELFF
>TRBV2|-|TRBJ1-2|-
TGTGCCAGCAGGGGAGAGCTAGCTAACTATGGCTACACCTTC
CASRGELANYGYTF
>TRBV12-3/TRBV12-4|TRBD1|TRBJ1-5|few
TGTGCCAGCAGTTCGACAGGGAGCCAGCCCCAGCATTTT
CASSSTGSQPQHF
>TRBV6-5|-|TRBJ1-4|once
TGTGCCAGCAGGAATGGGGACATTGGCCGTGAAAAACTGTTTTTT
CASRNGDIGREKLFF
>TRBV3-1/TRBV3-2|-|TRBJ2-4|-
TGTGCCAGCAGCCGATCGGGGTTTCAGTACTTC
CASSRSGFQYF
>TRBV25-1|-|TRBJ1-5|-
TGTGCCAGCAGTGAATTGGCGCGGAATCAGCCCCAGCATTTT
CASSELARNQPQHF
>TRBV28|-|TRBJ1-5|once
TGTGCCAGCAGTTTATTTAGTCCCGGGCAGCCCCAGCATTTT
CASSLFSPGQPQHF